The 10 T cell receptor beta chains in this list originate from one sample, sequenced in a study of response to subunit inactivated influenza vaccine. One entry per CDR3 protein results from TCRdb running MiXCR on the RT-PCR reads. Of about 650,000 distinct CDR3 sequences in the sample, less than 15% were seen once. This sample comprised PBMCs from blood, obtained less than 15 days before vaccination. The receptors come from a man aged 50 to 59 who received an inactivated influenza vaccine.

CDR3 protein: CASSYTGNTYEQYF. The CDR3 nucleotides read TGTGCCAGCAGTTACACCGGGAACACCTACGAGCAGTACTTC. The rearrangement uses TRBV6-5 and TRBJ2-7; a possible D gene is TRBD2 (5 bases). The CDR3 is made up of 14 amino acids. CDR1 and CDR2 from the germline V gene are MNHEY and SVGAGI. The ends were cut back, 2 bases at V and 2 bases at J, with 10 bases in the middle.

The sample holds many counts of this clonotype. The rearrangement uses TRBV12-3 or TRBV12-4 and TRBJ2-1, with D hard to call. The CDR3 runs to 13 residues. V lost 5 bases and J lost 4, with 9 bases in between. This CDR3 reads CASSPPTYNEQFF. Written as DNA, the CDR3 is TGTGCCAGCAGTCCCCCTACATACAATGAGCAGTTCTTC.

This clonotype came up a few times. This chain joins TRBV12-3 or TRBV12-4 and TRBJ2-2, with D unresolved. The V end lost 3 bases, the J end lost 4 bases, and 6 bases lay between the germline ends. The CDR3 loop spans 13 amino acids. CDR3 in DNA: TGTGCCAGCAGTTTGATCCCCACCGGGGAGCTGTTTTTT. This gives the protein CASSLIPTGELFF.

In its sample, this clonotype was seen a few times. The genes are TRBV6-2 or TRBV6-3 and TRBJ2-7, with a weak D call TRBD1 (5 bases). Looked up from germline, CDR1 is MNHEY and CDR2 is SVGEGT. This CDR3 spans 14 amino acids. V lost 7 bases to trimming and J lost 3 bases, with 16 bases between them. The CDR3 nucleotides read TGTGCCAGCACCGACAGTGAGGCATTCTACGAGCAGTACTTC. Translated: CASTDSEAFYEQYF.

This rearrangement joins TRBV29-1 to TRBJ2-1; D possibly corresponds to TRBD1 (5 bases). The germline V gene encodes CDR1 SQVTM and CDR2 ANQGSEA. Trimming stripped 4 bases from V and 5 bases from J, with 15 bases between. This CDR3 spans 14 amino acids. The CDR3 spells CSVGRGMWHNEQFF. CDR3 nucleotide sequence: TGCAGCGTTGGAAGGGGTATGTGGCACAATGAGCAGTTCTTC.

The sample holds a few counts of this clonotype. The J gene is TRBJ1-2, the V gene TRBV2; TRBD1 might be the D (6 bases). Per germline, CDR1 SNHLY and CDR2 FYNNEI. Between the trimmed V and J ends, which lost 2 bases and 8 bases, there was a span of 15 bases. CDR3 length equals 14 residues. The CDR3 sequence: CASSELGGSGGYTF. CDR3 in DNA: TGTGCCAGCAGTGAATTGGGGGGCTCGGGAGGCTACACCTTC.

V gene TRBV20-1 combines with J gene TRBJ2-1, with TRBD1 matching over 11 bases. The CDR3 length is 14 residues. V was clipped by 5 bases and J by 6 bases; unmatched bases: 6. The germline gives CDR1 DFQATT, CDR2 SNEGSKA (reference sequence). The CDR3 coding sequence is TGCAGTGCTCACCGGGACAGGGGGTTCAATGAGCAGTTCTTC. This sequence encodes CSAHRDRGFNEQFF.

The CDR3 nucleotides read TGCAGCGTCCAAAGGCCCTCCTACGAGCAGTACTTC. Its translation is CSVQRPSYEQYF. The chain has TRBV29-1 and TRBJ2-7; D is undetermined. Looked up from germline, CDR1 is SQVTM and CDR2 is ANQGSEA. V lost 6 bases and J lost 0, with 9 bases in between. This CDR3 spans 12 amino acids.

This clonotype was observed at least ten times. The chain uses TRBV5-1 and TRBJ2-2; TRBD1 might be the D (6 bases). The V end lost 4 bases, the J end lost 4 bases, and 11 bases lay between the germline ends. There are 14 residues in the CDR3. From germline, CDR1 is SGHRS and CDR2 YFSETQ. In nucleotides, the CDR3 is TGCGCCAGCAGCCCCACAGGGTTCACCGGGGAGCTGTTTTTT. This translates into CASSPTGFTGELFF. The full variable domain, rest sourced from reference TRBV5-1 and TRBJ2-2, is KAGVTQTPRYLIKTRGQQVTLSCSPISGHRSVSWYQQTPGQGLQFLFEYFSETQRNKGNFPGRFSGRQFSNSRSEMNVSTLELGDSALYLCASSPTGFTGELFFGEGSRLTVL.

V gene TRBV28 combines with J gene TRBJ2-7; D unclear. Trimming shortened V by 2 bases and J by 4 bases, and 6 bases separated the two germline ends. The CDR3 consists of 12 residues. Germline V gene lookup returns CDR1 MDHEN and CDR2 SYDVKM. The CDR3 coding sequence is TGTGCCAGCAGTTTAAGCAAGTACGAGCAGTACTTC. Translated, it gives CASSLSKYEQYF.